The 12 T cell receptor beta chains below all came from one sample that was sequenced in a study of blood T cell repertoires in COVID-19. Sequencing was performed with immunoSEQ multiplex PCR; in TCRdb, only in-frame clones are kept and a portion is missing. Found here are fewer than 300,000 clones, 85% to 90% of them singletons; the top ten hold approximately 12%. Sequencing was carried out using peripheral blood. Source of these receptors: a human donor in a cohort sampled during active COVID-19.

The rearrangement uses TRBV5-8 and TRBJ2-1, with D possibly TRBD1 on 6 matching bases. V lost 5 bases, J lost 0 bases, and 18 bases lay in between. The CDR3 has 17 amino acids. The V gene's germline CDR1 is SGHTS and CDR2 YDEGEE. CDR3 nucleotides: TGTGCCAGCAGGAGTGTAACAGGGAAGAGCTCCTACAATGAGCAGTTCTTC. Residues: CASRSVTGKSSYNEQFF.

CDR3 protein: CASSKVGDADTQYF. CDR3 coding DNA: TGTGCCAGCAGCAAAGTGGGAGACGCAGATACGCAGTATTTT. The chain is built from TRBV21-1 and TRBJ2-3; the DNA was not used to check the table's D call, TRBD2. TRBV21-1 corresponds to a pseudogene. The CDR3 totals 14 residues.

The chain uses TRBV12-3 or TRBV12-4 and TRBJ2-7; weak D call: TRBD1 (6 bases). This CDR3 has 13 residues. The V gene lost 3 bases and the J gene lost 3 bases, with 9 bases spanning the gap. CDR3 coding DNA: TGTGCCAGCAGTTTGGGGGCCGTCTACGAGCAGTACTTC. Translating it yields CASSLGAVYEQYF.

The rearrangement links TRBV12-3 or TRBV12-4 to TRBJ1-2; 8 positions match TRBD1. The CDR3 has 13 amino acids. V lost 5 bases, J lost 8 bases, and 7 bases stayed unmatched. CDR3 DNA sequence: TGTGCCAGCAGTCCAAGGACAGGGAAGGGCTACACCTTC. Residues: CASSPRTGKGYTF.

The genes are TRBV30 and TRBJ1-2, with unresolved D. V shed 0 bases and J shed 8 bases, with 7 bases lying between them. CDR1 is GTSNPN, CDR2 SVGIG, per germline (reference sequence). The CDR3 spans 11 residues. The CDR3 spells CAWSVLGGYTF. CDR3 DNA: TGTGCCTGGAGTGTATTGGGCGGCTACACCTTC.

The rearrangement joins TRBV6-5 to TRBJ1-2; 9 bases align to TRBD1. J gave up 7 bases and V 5 bases, and 5 bases lay outside the gene matches. This CDR3 comprises 13 residues. Germline V CDR1 and CDR2: MNHEY, SVGAGI. The DNA for the CDR3 is TGTGCCAGCAGTCTCGGGACAGGGTTTGGCTACACCTTC. As protein: CASSLGTGFGYTF.

The J gene is TRBJ2-1, the V gene TRBV15; 10 bases align to TRBD2. Looked up from germline, CDR1 is LNHNV and CDR2 is YYDKDF (reference sequence). J lost 9 bases, V lost 4 bases, and 9 bases had no gene match. The CDR3 consists of 15 residues. The CDR3 sequence is CATSKSSGSRAEQFF. The DNA for the CDR3 is TGTGCCACCAGCAAATCTAGCGGGAGTAGAGCTGAGCAGTTCTTC.

V usage is TRBV4-1 and J usage is TRBJ2-1; 7 bases map to TRBD1. The CDR3 length is 16 residues. Germline-derived CDR1 and CDR2 are MGHRA and YSYEKL. Trimming cost V 3 bases and J 5 bases; bases outside gene matches: 10. The chain's CDR3 is CASSQAPGQQHNEQFF. CDR3 DNA: TGCGCCAGCAGCCAGGCCCCGGGACAGCAGCACAATGAGCAGTTCTTC.

This chain links TRBV27 with TRBJ2-5; the D gene is possibly TRBD1 (6 bases). Germline CDR1 MNHEY, CDR2 SMNVEV (reference sequence). The CDR3 has 15 residues. The ends were cut back, 4 bases at V and 4 bases at J, with 16 bases in the middle. The CDR3 DNA reads as TGTGCCAGCAGTTCCGGGACATACCCAGCAGAGACCCAGTACTTC. As protein: CASSSGTYPAETQYF.

The gene calls are TRBV7-2 and TRBJ1-3; TRBD1 matches at 10 bases. Germline-derived CDR1 and CDR2 are SGHTA and FQGNSA. CDR3 length: 14 amino acids. Trimming removed 6 bases from V and 4 bases from J; junction bases left unmatched: 3. CDR3 bases: TGTGCCAGCAGTGTGGGACAGGGGGGAAACACCATATATTTT. Encoded protein: CASSVGQGGNTIYF.

A note on this clone: The same CDR3 also results from other DNA sequences found in this sample. This chain uses TRBV18 with TRBJ1-1, with TRBD1 matching over 9 bases. Germline CDR1 reads KGHSH; CDR2 reads LQKENI. The CDR3 runs 15 residues. V trimming: 6 bases; J trimming: 1 base; junction bases outside the gene matches: 6. The CDR3 nucleotides read TGTGCCAGCTCGCCCCAGGGACAGGGGAACACTGAAGCTTTCTTT. It specifies CASSPQGQGNTEAFF.

V and J are TRBV7-9 and TRBJ1-1; tentatively, D is TRBD1 (5 bases). Trimming shortened V by 5 bases and J by 11 bases, and 21 bases separated the two germline ends. CDR3 size: 14 residues. CDR1 is SEHNR and CDR2 is FQNEAQ in the germline V gene (reference sequence). This CDR3 reads CASSRRTDSGEAFF. In DNA, the CDR3 is TGTGCCAGCAGCCGGAGGACCGACAGCGGGGAGGCTTTCTTT.